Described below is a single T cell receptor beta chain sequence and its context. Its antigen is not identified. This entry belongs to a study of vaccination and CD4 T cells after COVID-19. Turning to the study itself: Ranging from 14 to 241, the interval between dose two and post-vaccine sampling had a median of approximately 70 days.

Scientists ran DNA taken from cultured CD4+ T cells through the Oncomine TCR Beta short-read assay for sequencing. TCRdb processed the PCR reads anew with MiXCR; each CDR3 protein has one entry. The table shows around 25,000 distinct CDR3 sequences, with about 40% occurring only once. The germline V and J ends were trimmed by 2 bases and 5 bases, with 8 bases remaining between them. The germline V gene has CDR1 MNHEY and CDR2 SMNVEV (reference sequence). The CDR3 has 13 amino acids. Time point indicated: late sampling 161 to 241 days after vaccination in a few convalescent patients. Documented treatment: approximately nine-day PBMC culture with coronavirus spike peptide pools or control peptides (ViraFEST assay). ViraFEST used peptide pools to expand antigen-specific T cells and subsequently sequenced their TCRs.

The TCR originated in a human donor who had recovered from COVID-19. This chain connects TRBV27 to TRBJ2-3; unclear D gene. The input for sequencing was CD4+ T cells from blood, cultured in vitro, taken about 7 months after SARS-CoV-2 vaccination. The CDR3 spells CASSLRVGDTQYF. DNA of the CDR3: TGTGCCAGCAGTTTACGGGTCGGAGATACGCAGTATTTT.